These 13 T cell receptor beta chains came from one sample sequenced in a study of T cells in pancreatic ductal adenocarcinoma. Profiled with immunoSEQ multiplex PCR; TCRdb holds only in-frame clones, not every one. The sample lists thousands of clones; roughly four fifths were seen once. The selected patients with pancreatic ductal adenocarcinoma had surgery but no neoadjuvant therapy. The specimen sequenced was pancreatic tumor tissue. These receptors were taken from a human donor with pancreatic ductal adenocarcinoma.

The chain carries TRBV7-9 and TRBJ1-4; a possible D gene is TRBD1 (5 bases). CDR1 and CDR2 (germline): SEHNR, FQNEAQ (reference sequence). Trimming left V 3 bases short and J 4 bases short, with 12 bases between. This CDR3 comprises 15 residues. The CDR3 spells CASSLTRDFNEKLFF. The CDR3, as DNA: TGTGCCAGCAGCTTGACTCGGGACTTTAATGAAAAACTGTTTTTT.

This clone rates as large. This chain joins TRBV11-3 and TRBJ1-1; D uncertain. This CDR3 contains 15 residues. Germline V lookup: CDR1 SGHNT, CDR2 YENEEA. The ends were cut back, 3 bases at V and 1 base at J, with 12 bases in the middle. The CDR3 DNA sequence: TGTGCCAGCAGCTTCCTGGGGAGAGGGAACACTGAAGCTTTCTTT. This codes for CASSFLGRGNTEAFF.

The chain is built from TRBV18 and TRBJ1-2; D perhaps matches TRBD1 (6 bases). Looked up from germline, CDR1 is KGHSH and CDR2 is LQKENI. This CDR3 comprises 15 residues. The V gene lost 3 bases and the J gene lost 4 bases, with 15 bases spanning the gap. The CDR3 region is CASSPSGQKSYGYTF. DNA of the CDR3: TGTGCCAGCTCACCCTCCGGACAGAAAAGCTATGGCTACACCTTC.

The CDR3 sequence: CASSLFGGHVTDTQYF. The CDR3 region has the DNA TGTGCCAGCAGTTTATTCGGGGGCCACGTCACAGATACGCAGTATTTT. The chain couples TRBV27 to TRBJ2-3; TRBD1 or TRBD2 may be the D gene (6 bases each). V lost 1 base and J lost 2, with 13 bases in between. Germline V CDR1 and CDR2: MNHEY, SMNVEV (reference sequence). This CDR3 is 16 amino acids long.

The V gene is TRBV28, the J gene TRBJ1-4, with D maybe TRBD1 (5 bases). This CDR3 region has 15 residues. V lost 7 bases to trimming and J lost 4 bases, with 16 bases between them. Looked up from germline, CDR1 is MDHEN and CDR2 is SYDVKM. CDR3 bases: TGTGCCAGCACCGCTCGACAGTCCTTTAATGAAAAACTGTTTTTT. Its translation is CASTARQSFNEKLFF. Looking up the rest from reference TRBV28 and TRBJ1-4 gives the full variable domain: DVKVTQSSRYLVKRTGEKVFLECVQDMDHENMFWYRQDPGLGLRLIYFSYDVKMKEKGDIPEGYSVSREKKERFSLILESASTNQTSMYLCASTARQSFNEKLFFGSGTQLSVL.

This clone was seen more than once but under ten times. The chain is built from TRBV19 and TRBJ2-7; 10 bases align to TRBD1. The germline V gene has CDR1 LNHDA and CDR2 SQIVND (reference sequence). Germline trimming cut 1 base from V and 3 bases from J; bases unmatched to any gene: 0. This CDR3 contains 14 residues. CDR3 in amino acids: CASSIGTGGYEQYF. The CDR3 DNA reads TGTGCCAGTAGTATAGGGACAGGGGGCTACGAGCAGTACTTC.

The V gene is TRBV6-1, the J gene TRBJ2-3; TRBD1 might be the D (6 bases). The CDR3 consists of 14 residues. Germline V gene sequence: CDR1 MNHNS, CDR2 SASEGT. Trimming shortened V by 8 bases and J by 0 bases, and 12 bases separated the two germline ends. The CDR3: CASRRGISTDTQYF. The CDR3 nucleotides read TGTGCCAGCCGCAGGGGTATTAGCACAGATACGCAGTATTTT.

The chain joins TRBV27 to TRBJ2-1, with 7 bases that match TRBD2. The trim removed 6 bases at V and 7 bases at J, leaving 9 bases unmatched. This CDR3 contains 14 residues. Germline assignment: CDR1 MNHEY and CDR2 SMNVEV (reference sequence). CDR3 region: CASRGVGGWNEQFF. CDR3 bases: TGTGCCAGCAGGGGGGTCGGGGGGTGGAATGAGCAGTTCTTC.

The chain employs TRBV29-1 and TRBJ2-3; D ambiguous. V lost 3 bases and J lost 0, with 13 bases in between. Germline CDR1 is SQVTM and CDR2 is ANQGSEA. The CDR3 is 15 residues long. Written as DNA, the CDR3 is TGCAGCGTTGAGGTGGTCAGTTCTAGCACAGATACGCAGTATTTT. It codes for CSVEVVSSSTDTQYF.

The DNA of the CDR3 is TGTGCCAGCAGCATGGGTCCTGATAAGCCCCAGCATTTT. The encoded protein is CASSMGPDKPQHF. V and J are TRBV5-6 and TRBJ1-5; D uncertain. The V gene lost 4 bases and the J gene lost 8 bases, with 13 bases spanning the gap. CDR1 is SGHDT, CDR2 YYEEEE, per germline. CDR3 size: 13 residues.

The gene calls are TRBV6-5 and TRBJ1-1; D uncertain. Trimming pared 7 bases from V and 0 bases from J, leaving 9 bases between. Germline V gives CDR1 MNHEY, CDR2 SVGAGI. The CDR3 consists of 13 residues. CDR3 DNA sequence: TGTGCCAGCATCGCCGGCATGAACACTGAAGCTTTCTTT. It is translated as CASIAGMNTEAFF.

This clone appeared a few times. The chain carries TRBV4-2 and TRBJ2-7; 8 bases match TRBD2. The CDR3 is 17 residues long. Germline CDR1 LGHNA, CDR2 YNFKEQ. V trimming: 2 bases; J trimming: 5 bases; junction bases outside the gene matches: 14. CDR3 nucleotides: TGTGCCAGCAGCCAATTAATGGGGCGGGGGGCCCTCCACGAGCAGTACTTC. Its protein product is CASSQLMGRGALHEQYF.

This clone was picked up a small number of times. V is TRBV21-1 and J is TRBJ2-2. TRBV21-1 is a pseudogene. The CDR3 totals 18 residues. The CDR3 here is CASSKVAGSFNYTGELFF. The CDR3 coding sequence is TGTGCCAGCAGCAAAGTGGCAGGGAGTTTTAATTACACCGGGGAGCTGTTTTTT.